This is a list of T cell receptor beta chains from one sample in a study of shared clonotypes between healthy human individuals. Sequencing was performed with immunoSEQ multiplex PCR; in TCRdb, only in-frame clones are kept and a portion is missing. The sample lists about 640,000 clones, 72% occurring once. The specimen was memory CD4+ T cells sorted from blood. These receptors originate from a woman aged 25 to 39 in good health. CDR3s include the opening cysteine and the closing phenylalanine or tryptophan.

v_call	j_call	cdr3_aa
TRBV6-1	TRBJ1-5	CASQANSNQPQHF
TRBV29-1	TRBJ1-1	CSVDEGAGTEAFF
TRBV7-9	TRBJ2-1	CASSLRTASDEQFF
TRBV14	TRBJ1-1	CASSQLTGRTLEAFF
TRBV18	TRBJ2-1	CASSPLGGTTYNEQFF
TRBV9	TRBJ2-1	CASSAQSGRAYNEQFF
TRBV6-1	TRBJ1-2	CASSEGADYGYTF
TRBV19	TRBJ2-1	CASSIQGGMNEQFF
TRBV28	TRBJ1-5	CASSLSAGWNQPQHF
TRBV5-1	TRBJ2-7	CASSPGTTGVYYEQYF
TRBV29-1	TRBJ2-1	CSVGGRSYNEQFF
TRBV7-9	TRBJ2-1	CASSFGTSYNEQFF
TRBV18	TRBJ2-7	CASSTTNFGSFYEQYF
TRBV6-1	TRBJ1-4	CASSLQGGTNEKLFF
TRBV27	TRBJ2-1	CASSLWSSGSNEQFF
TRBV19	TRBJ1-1	CASSMGLGTHANTEAFF
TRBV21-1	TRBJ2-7	CASRGHLFYEQYF
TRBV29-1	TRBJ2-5	CSGKRQGLETQYF
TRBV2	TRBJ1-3	CASSEGQEQTGNTIYF
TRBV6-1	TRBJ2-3	CASGRDYSDTQYF
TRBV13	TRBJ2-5	CASSLRGTQYF
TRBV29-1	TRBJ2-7	CSVRTGEDYEQYF
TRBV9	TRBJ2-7	CASSGPRNEQYF
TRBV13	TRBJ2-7	CASSRSSGRALSLSYYEQYF
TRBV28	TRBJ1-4	CASRPGQGAPNSYEKLFF
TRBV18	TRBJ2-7	CASSPSVTGTDEQYF
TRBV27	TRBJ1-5	CASSLYGGDQPQHF
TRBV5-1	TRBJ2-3	CASREVSGLLSTDTQYF
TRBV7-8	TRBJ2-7	CASSGEKKGEQYF
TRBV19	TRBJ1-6	CASSMKDRGDSPLHF
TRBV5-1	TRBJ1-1	CASSLEVAATEAFF
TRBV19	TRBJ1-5	CASSIALNQPQHF
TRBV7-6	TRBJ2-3	CASSPYSGSTDTQYF
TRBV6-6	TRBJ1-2	CASSSGRTNYGYTF
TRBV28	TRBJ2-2	CASRRMGRTGELFF
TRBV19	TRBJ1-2	CASSIVGRTGETGYTF
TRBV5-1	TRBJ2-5	CASSTGGPRETQYF
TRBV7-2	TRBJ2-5	CASSLGQEGQETQYF
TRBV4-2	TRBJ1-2	CASGPDPGQGNYGYTF
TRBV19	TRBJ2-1	CASKGRENNNEQFF
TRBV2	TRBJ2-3	CASREDRVPDTQYF
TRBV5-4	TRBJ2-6	CASSLWLSTGANVLTF
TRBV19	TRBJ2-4	CASIGRGDGIAKNIQYF
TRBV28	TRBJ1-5	CASSLKDRGRNQPQHF
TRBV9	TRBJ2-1	CASSVERSSYNEQFF
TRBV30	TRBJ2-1	CAWSRSGWGEGAGVGEQFF
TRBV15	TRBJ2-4	CATSRVLGIQYF
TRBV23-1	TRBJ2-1	CASTERQGPPGGQFF
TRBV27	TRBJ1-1	CASRRGGFTEAFF
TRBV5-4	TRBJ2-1	CASSLPTGGTYNEQFF
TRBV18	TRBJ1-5	CASSQAGQGNGNQPQHF